These 5 T cell receptor beta chains were sequenced from one sample in a study of cytomegalovirus exposure and HLA in healthy donors (dated by TCRdb to about 2017). The method behind the library was the immunoSEQ multiplex PCR assay. For the multiplex PCR, a mixture combining 60 forward primers for TCR Vbeta segments and 13 reverse primers for TCR Jbeta segments was used. The table comes from immuneACCESS by way of TCRdb, which keeps in-frame sequences with V and J called. Part of the clones is missing from these tables; in studies checked, under half for an unresolved V gene and the rest for unknown reasons. The sample has around 46,000 clones on record. The ten largest clones capture about 1.1% of the sample. Sequences were obtained from PBMCs. All receptors come from a woman aged 40-49 years in good health and CMV-seronegative.

V is TRBV28 and J is TRBJ1-1; D is unclear. The CDR3 consists of 14 residues. Germline assignment: CDR1 MDHEN and CDR2 SYDVKM. The V gene lost 2 bases and the J gene lost 1 base, with 8 bases spanning the gap. The CDR3 loop reads CASSLMGSNTEAFF. The CDR3, as DNA: TGTGCCAGCAGTTTAATGGGCTCGAACACTGAAGCTTTCTTT.

The V call is TRBV28, the J call TRBJ1-2; TRBD1 matches 8 bases. Germline V gives CDR1 MDHEN, CDR2 SYDVKM. This CDR3 spans 14 amino acids. The trim removed 1 base at V and 6 bases at J, leaving 4 bases unmatched. CDR3 DNA sequence: TGTGCCAGCAGTTTATACCGGGACAGGCATGGCTACACCTTC. Protein product: CASSLYRDRHGYTF.

The chain links TRBV5-6 to TRBJ1-1, with a tentative D call TRBD1 (5 bases). V lost 4 bases to trimming and J lost 7 bases, with 14 bases between them. Germline V lookup: CDR1 SGHDT, CDR2 YYEEEE. This CDR3 contains 13 residues. The CDR3 nucleotides are TGTGCCAGCAGCCCTACGGGGGGAGGTGAAGCTTTCTTT. Amino acid sequence: CASSPTGGGEAFF. The full variable domain, with the rest looked up from reference TRBV5-6 and TRBJ1-1, is DAGVTQSPTHLIKTRGQQVTLRCSPKSGHDTVSWYQQALGQGPQFIFQYYEEEERQRGNFPDRFSGHQFPNYSSELNVNALLLGDSALYLCASSPTGGGEAFFGQGTRLTVV.

The chain has TRBV29-1 and TRBJ2-1; unclear D gene. Trimming shortened V by 5 bases and J by 0 bases, and 14 bases separated the two germline ends. This CDR3 is built from 15 residues. Germline V gives CDR1 SQVTM, CDR2 ANQGSEA. CDR3 loop: CSVRSASSSYNEQFF. The CDR3, as DNA: TGCAGCGTTCGGAGCGCCAGCTCCTCCTACAATGAGCAGTTCTTC.

The chain couples TRBV9 to TRBJ2-5; TRBD1 matches 9 bases. Germline-derived CDR1 and CDR2 are SGDLS and YYNGEE. J was trimmed by 2 bases and V by 3 bases; bases with no gene match: 5. The CDR3 length is 15 residues. The CDR3 DNA follows: TGTGCCAGCAGCGCCGCCGGACAGGGGCAAGAGACCCAGTACTTC. Its protein product is CASSAAGQGQETQYF.